Below, 30 T cell receptor beta chains from the same sample are listed, as sequenced in a study of T cell responses to AZD1222 COVID-19 vaccine. Assay used: immunoSEQ multiplex PCR; TCRdb lists only in-frame clones, some missing. The table has 130,000 or so clones, over 90% seen once. Sequences were derived from peripheral blood, sampled on day 0 of AZD1222 vaccination. These receptors were obtained from an adult in good health.

J is TRBJ2-5 and V is TRBV30, with 8 bases fitting TRBD1. The V gene end was trimmed by 4 bases and the J gene end by 1 base; junction bases not matched to a gene: 2. This CDR3 has 13 residues. Germline V lookup: CDR1 GTSNPN, CDR2 SVGIG (reference sequence). This CDR3 reads CAWNRGSQETQYF. In nucleotides, the CDR3 is TGTGCCTGGAACAGGGGGTCCCAAGAGACCCAGTACTTC.

The chain links TRBV9 to TRBJ2-2; either TRBD1 or TRBD2 may supply D (6 bases each). The germline V and J ends were trimmed by 0 bases and 1 base, with 10 bases remaining between them. The CDR3 runs 16 residues. Germline CDR1 reads SGDLS; CDR2 reads YYNGEE. The CDR3 loop reads CASSVGGGRNTGELFF. The DNA for the CDR3 is TGTGCCAGCAGCGTAGGTGGGGGGCGGAACACCGGGGAGCTGTTTTTT.

This clone was seen just once. J is TRBJ1-2 and V is TRBV6-5; 10 bases match TRBD1. The V gene end was trimmed by 6 bases and the J gene end by 1 base; junction bases not matched to a gene: 5. Germline V gene data show CDR1 as MNHEY and CDR2 as SVGAGI. The CDR3 totals 15 residues. The CDR3 is CASRTGQGGNYGYTF. The CDR3 region has the DNA TGTGCCAGCAGAACCGGACAGGGGGGTAACTATGGCTACACCTTC.

This clone was detected a few times. CDR3 in DNA: TGTGCCAGCTCACCCCCAGGGGAGCAGTACTTC. It codes for CASSPPGEQYF. This chain joins TRBV18 and TRBJ2-7; the D gene is possibly TRBD1 (5 bases). V was cut by 3 bases and J by 7 bases, with 7 bases left in between. The CDR3 runs 11 residues. Germline-derived CDR1 and CDR2 are KGHSH and LQKENI.

V is TRBV7-9 and J is TRBJ1-5; D might be TRBD1 (5 bases). V was shortened by 3 bases and J by 5 bases, with 23 bases between the two germline ends. This CDR3 region has 18 residues. Germline-derived CDR1 and CDR2 are SEHNR and FQNEAQ (reference sequence). The CDR3, as DNA: TGTGCCAGCAGCTTTAGTCCGAAGGGACCGACCCGAGATCAGCCCCAGCATTTT. This translates into CASSFSPKGPTRDQPQHF.

The V gene is TRBV12-3 or TRBV12-4, the J gene TRBJ2-2; D ambiguous. This CDR3 is built from 12 residues. Trimming removed 2 bases from V and 8 bases from J, with 6 bases in between. CDR3 region: CASSLITGELFF. In DNA form, the CDR3 reads TGTGCCAGCAGTTTAATAACGGGGGAGCTGTTTTTT.

This chain joins TRBV10-2 and TRBJ1-1, with D unresolved. The germline gives CDR1 WSHSY, CDR2 SAAADI. The CDR3 contains 14 residues. The V and J ends lost 1 base and 0 bases respectively, with 6 bases between them. CDR3 DNA sequence: TGCGCCAGCAGTGAGTGGGGTCTGAACACTGAAGCTTTCTTT. Protein: CASSEWGLNTEAFF.

This chain joins TRBV9 and TRBJ1-3; unclear D gene. V was cut by 0 bases and J by 0 bases, with 7 bases left in between. CDR1 and CDR2 from the germline V gene are SGDLS and YYNGEE. The CDR3 spans 15 residues. The CDR3 bases are TGTGCCAGCAGCGTAGCAGGTAACTCTGGAAACACCATATATTTT. The encoded protein is CASSVAGNSGNTIYF.

The V and J genes are TRBV28 and TRBJ1-4; D possibly corresponds to TRBD1 (6 bases). Germline CDR1 MDHEN, CDR2 SYDVKM. Trimming took 6 bases from V and 7 from J, leaving 18 bases between them. CDR3 length: 15 amino acids. The CDR3: CASSVQRGAIEKLFF. DNA of the CDR3: TGTGCCAGCAGCGTCCAACGGGGGGCGATTGAAAAACTGTTTTTT. Complete variable domain (other parts from reference TRBV28 and TRBJ1-4): DVKVTQSSRYLVKRTGEKVFLECVQDMDHENMFWYRQDPGLGLRLIYFSYDVKMKEKGDIPEGYSVSREKKERFSLILESASTNQTSMYLCASSVQRGAIEKLFFGSGTQLSVL.

The chain uses TRBV28 and TRBJ2-1, with 8 positions matching TRBD1. The junction had 30 bases not matched to a gene; V was cut back by 5 bases and J by 0 bases. Per germline, CDR1 MDHEN and CDR2 SYDVKM. CDR3 size: 24 residues. In DNA form, the CDR3 reads TGTGCCAGCAGTCTAGGACAGGGCATGGGAGTGAGCGGGTTCCCGAGGGGCTCCTACAATGAGCAGTTCTTC. Translation: CASSLGQGMGVSGFPRGSYNEQFF.

The gene calls are TRBV2 and TRBJ1-2; the D is unclear. The CDR3 totals 13 residues. Trimming pared 4 bases from V and 1 base from J, leaving 7 bases between. Per the germline V gene, CDR1 is SNHLY and CDR2 is FYNNEI. CDR3 in DNA: TGTGCCAGCAGTGTGGAGAATAACTATGGCTACACCTTC. Translating it yields CASSVENNYGYTF.

The rearrangement uses TRBV2 and TRBJ1-1; 9 bases align to TRBD1. Trimming cost V 1 base and J 3 bases; bases outside gene matches: 9. CDR1 is SNHLY and CDR2 is FYNNEI in the germline V gene. The CDR3 runs 17 residues. This chain's CDR3 is CASSEVSIQGAYTEAFF. The CDR3 nucleotides are TGTGCCAGCAGTGAAGTATCGATACAGGGGGCGTACACTGAAGCTTTCTTT.

CDR3 region: CATSGTVEAFF. For the CDR3, the DNA is TGTGCCACCTCAGGGACAGTTGAAGCTTTCTTT. The rearrangement joins TRBV2 to TRBJ1-1, with 7 bases fitting TRBD1. Germline V gene lookup returns CDR1 SNHLY and CDR2 FYNNEI. V was clipped by 10 bases and J by 7 bases; unmatched bases: 6. This CDR3 has 11 residues.

DNA of the CDR3: TGTGCCAGCAGCAGACAGGGGCCGGCCTATGGCTACACCTTC. It encodes CASSRQGPAYGYTF. The V and J genes are TRBV27 and TRBJ1-2, with TRBD1 identical over 8 bases. The CDR3 length is 14 residues. The J segment lost 4 bases and the V segment lost 6 bases, leaving 7 bases of the junction unmatched. CDR1 and CDR2 (germline): MNHEY, SMNVEV (reference sequence).

CDR3 sequence (DNA): TGTGCCAGCAGCTTCTTTACGTCCTACGAGCAGTACTTC. Residues: CASSFFTSYEQYF. The V gene is TRBV7-2, the J gene TRBJ2-7; unclear D gene. Germline V gene sequence: CDR1 SGHTA, CDR2 FQGNSA. The CDR3 has 13 residues. The V end lost 3 bases, the J end lost 1 base, and 7 bases lay between the germline ends.

This clone was counted once. This chain connects TRBV28 to TRBJ1-5; no reliable D call. From germline, CDR1 is MDHEN and CDR2 SYDVKM. Between the trimmed V and J ends, which lost 2 bases and 9 bases, there was a span of 14 bases. This CDR3 contains 14 residues. CDR3 nucleotides: TGTGCCAGCAGTTTAACGGGCCAATTACGGCCCCAGCATTTT. It encodes CASSLTGQLRPQHF.

The V gene is TRBV15, the J gene TRBJ1-5, with 7 bases matching TRBD1. Trimming removed 4 bases from V and 1 base from J; junction bases left unmatched: 4. Germline lookup yields CDR1 LNHNV and CDR2 YYDKDF (reference sequence). CDR3 length equals 15 residues. The CDR3 nucleotides are TGTGCCACCAGCAACTACAGGGGCAGCAATCAGCCCCAGCATTTT. Protein sequence: CATSNYRGSNQPQHF. The full variable domain, completed using reference TRBV15 and TRBJ1-5, is DAMVIQNPRYQVTQFGKPVTLSCSQTLNHNVMYWYQQKSSQAPKLLFHYYDKDFNNEADTPDNFQSRRPNTSFCFLDIRSPGLGDTAMYLCATSNYRGSNQPQHFGDGTRLSIL.

The V and J genes are TRBV7-3 and TRBJ2-2; unclear D gene. With 1 base removed from V and 0 bases from J, the gap between germline ends came to 9 bases. This CDR3 contains 16 residues. CDR1 is SGHTA, CDR2 FQGTGA, per germline. CDR3 in DNA: TGTGCCAGCAGCTTAATGTTCTCCCCGAACACCGGGGAGCTGTTTTTT. The encoded protein is CASSLMFSPNTGELFF.

This chain connects TRBV5-1 to TRBJ2-3; tentatively, D is TRBD1 (6 bases). The CDR3 has 15 amino acids. Trimming shortened V by 4 bases and J by 0 bases, and 12 bases separated the two germline ends. From germline, CDR1 is SGHRS and CDR2 YFSETQ. The CDR3 DNA follows: TGCGCCAGCAGCATAGACAGGACTAGCACAGATACGCAGTATTTT. This codes for CASSIDRTSTDTQYF.

The CDR3 DNA reads TGTGCCAGCTGTATTGGGGGGGTAAATAATTCACCCCTCCACTTT. Translation: CASCIGGVNNSPLHF. The chain carries TRBV27 and TRBJ1-6; D possibly corresponds to TRBD1 (5 bases). V lost 8 bases, J lost 5 bases, and 16 bases lay in between. The CDR3 totals 15 residues. Germline V CDR1 and CDR2: MNHEY, SMNVEV (reference sequence).

The chain uses TRBV9 and TRBJ1-1, with 10 bases fitting TRBD1. The CDR3 is 17 residues long. V shed 3 bases, J shed 5 bases, and the junction held 13 bases outside the gene matches. Germline V gene data show CDR1 as SGDLS and CDR2 as YYNGEE. The CDR3 here is CASSANPDRGRETEAFF. The CDR3 nucleotides are TGTGCCAGCAGCGCGAACCCTGACAGGGGGCGGGAGACTGAAGCTTTCTTT.

The rearrangement uses TRBV12-3 or TRBV12-4 and TRBJ1-5; D uncertain. There are 12 residues in the CDR3. Trimming pared 3 bases from V and 5 bases from J, leaving 5 bases between. CDR3 region: CASSFPDQPQHF. CDR3 bases: TGTGCCAGCAGTTTCCCCGATCAGCCCCAGCATTTT.

This clone was counted once. The genes are TRBV28 and TRBJ2-3; no firm D call. Germline V gene data show CDR1 as MDHEN and CDR2 as SYDVKM. CDR3 length: 16 residues. V shed 5 bases and J shed 6 bases, with 21 bases lying between them. The CDR3 region is CASSLIIPASTDTQYF. CDR3 DNA: TGTGCCAGCAGTCTCATCATTCCGGCGTCAACGGATACGCAGTATTTT. The full variable domain, with the rest looked up from reference TRBV28 and TRBJ2-3, is DVKVTQSSRYLVKRTGEKVFLECVQDMDHENMFWYRQDPGLGLRLIYFSYDVKMKEKGDIPEGYSVSREKKERFSLILESASTNQTSMYLCASSLIIPASTDTQYFGPGTRLTVL.

This clone was seen once. The chain combines TRBV20-1 with TRBJ2-2; D is unclear. This CDR3 region has 11 residues. V gave up 4 bases and J gave up 5 bases, with 5 bases separating them. CDR1 is DFQATT, CDR2 SNEGSKA, per germline (reference sequence). CDR3 sequence (DNA): TGCAGTGCTACAAGGACCGGGGAGCTGTTTTTT. As protein: CSATRTGELFF.

V gene TRBV2 combines with J gene TRBJ2-3; TRBD2 aligns across 7 bases. Per germline, CDR1 SNHLY and CDR2 FYNNEI. The CDR3 spans 13 residues. Trimming at V came to 3 bases and at J to 8 bases, leaving 5 bases not matched to a gene. In nucleotides, the CDR3 is TGTGCCAGCAGTGAGAATGGGGGGGGTACGCAGTATTTT. Protein sequence: CASSENGGGTQYF.

The gene calls are TRBV28 and TRBJ2-2; D is ambiguous. The germline V gene encodes CDR1 MDHEN and CDR2 SYDVKM. Trimming took 10 bases from V and 6 from J, leaving 6 bases between them. The CDR3 has 10 residues. The CDR3 sequence is CATRAGELFF. DNA of the CDR3: TGTGCCACACGAGCCGGGGAGCTGTTTTTT.

Here the CDR3 DNA reads TGTGCCAGCAGCCTGACTAGGAGCGGGAGCGGCGGGGAGCTGTTTTTT. This codes for CASSLTRSGSGGELFF. The chain uses TRBV3-1 (or the pseudogene TRBV3-2) and TRBJ2-2, with 8 bases that match TRBD2. Germline-derived CDR1 and CDR2 are LGHDT and YNNKEL (reference sequence). The CDR3 runs to 16 residues. Trimming cost V 4 bases and J 7 bases; bases outside gene matches: 11.

The chain links TRBV9 to TRBJ2-1; D is possibly TRBD1 (6 bases). Trimming cost V 4 bases and J 6 bases, with 17 bases left between them. This CDR3 contains 15 residues. The V gene's germline CDR1 is SGDLS and CDR2 YYNGEE. The chain's CDR3 is CASSSRDIGANEQFF. The CDR3 DNA follows: TGTGCCAGCAGCTCACGGGACATAGGGGCCAATGAGCAGTTCTTC.

This chain links TRBV6-5 with TRBJ2-7, with no clear D. Trimming took 0 bases from V and 2 from J, leaving 5 bases between them. The germline V gene has CDR1 MNHEY and CDR2 SVGAGI. The length of the CDR3 is 13 residues. In DNA, the CDR3 is TGTGCCAGCAGTTACTCGCTTGCCTACGAGCAGTACTTC. Amino acid sequence: CASSYSLAYEQYF.

The chain uses TRBV4-1 and TRBJ1-1, with D uncertain. The germline V and J ends were trimmed by 1 base and 4 bases, with 13 bases remaining between them. The CDR3 totals 15 residues. From germline, CDR1 is MGHRA and CDR2 YSYEKL. CDR3 amino acids: CASSQVEGIGTEAFF. CDR3 sequence (DNA): TGCGCCAGCAGCCAAGTCGAAGGTATTGGCACTGAAGCTTTCTTT.